The subject of this entry is one T cell receptor (beta chain). This specimen belongs to a study of blood T cell repertoires in COVID-19. The table came from immunoSEQ multiplex PCR; TCRdb's copy has only in-frame clones and leaves some out. In the table there are 200,000 to 250,000 clones, about nine tenths of which are singletons. Cohort allocation depended upon clinical history that participants reported. The CDR3 is 15 amino acids. V gave up 1 base and J gave up 4 bases; unmatched junction bases: 6. Looked up from germline, CDR1 is MGHRA and CDR2 is YSYEKL. The sequence derives from a woman in her thirties or forties with acute COVID-19. The chain combines TRBV4-1 with TRBJ2-7; 8 bases are shared with TRBD1. Input material: PBMCs or T cells enriched from blood (not recorded which). CDR3 DNA: TGCGCCAGCAGCCAAGTGACAGGGGAAGGTTACGAGCAGTACGTC. This gives the protein CASSQVTGEGYEQYV.